This TCR beta chain stems from a study of blood T cell repertoires in COVID-19. Study-wide background: T cells, B-cell-depleted T cells, or PBMCs provided the cDNA or gDNA that served as material.

Original processing methods: How many nucleated cells were present was estimated from reference gene primer amplification. Profiling relied on immunoSEQ multiplex PCR, and the TCRdb table lists in-frame clones only, not all of them. V, J and clone size derive from that table, while D and trimming were established from the DNA sequence. The sample contains some 320,000 clones, 75% to 85% of which appear only once. This clone showed up many times. The CDR3 is made up of 16 amino acids. Deletions cut 1 base from V and 0 bases from J, with 11 bases between. Per germline, CDR1 SGHTS and CDR2 YDEGEE. This chain uses TRBV5-8 with TRBJ1-3; D might be TRBD1 (5 bases). Material: peripheral blood. The receptor was derived from a human donor in a cohort sampled during active COVID-19. CDR3: CASSLKYRSSGNTIYF. For the CDR3, the DNA is TGTGCCAGCAGCTTGAAGTACAGGTCCTCTGGAAACACCATATATTTT.